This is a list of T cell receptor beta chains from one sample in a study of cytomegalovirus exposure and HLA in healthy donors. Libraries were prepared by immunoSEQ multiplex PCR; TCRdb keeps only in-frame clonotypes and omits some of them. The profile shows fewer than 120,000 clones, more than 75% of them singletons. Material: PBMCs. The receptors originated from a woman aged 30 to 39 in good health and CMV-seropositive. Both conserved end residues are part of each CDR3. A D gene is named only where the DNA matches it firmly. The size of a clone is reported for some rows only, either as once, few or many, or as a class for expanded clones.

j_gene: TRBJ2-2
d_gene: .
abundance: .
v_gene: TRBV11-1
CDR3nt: TGTGCCAGCTCGGAGCAGACGAACACCGGGGAGCTGTTTTTT
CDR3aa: CASSEQTNTGELFF

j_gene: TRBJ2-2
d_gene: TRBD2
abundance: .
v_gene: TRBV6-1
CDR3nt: TGTGCCAGCAGTGAAGTTAGACTAGCGGGAGGTACCGGGGAGCTGTTTTTT
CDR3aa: CASSEVRLAGGTGELFF

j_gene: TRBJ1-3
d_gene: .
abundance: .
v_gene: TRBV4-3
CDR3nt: TGCGCCAGCAGCCAAGCTCTAATCACTGGACAGAGCTCTGGAAACACCATATATTTT
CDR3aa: CASSQALITGQSSGNTIYF

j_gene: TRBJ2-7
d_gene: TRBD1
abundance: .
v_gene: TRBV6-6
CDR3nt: TGTGCCATGGGACAGGGACCCCCCTACGAGCAGTACTTC
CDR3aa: CAMGQGPPYEQYF

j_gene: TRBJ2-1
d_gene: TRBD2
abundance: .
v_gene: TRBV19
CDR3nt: TGTGCCAGTAGTATCGGGGGGGAGTTAGCGGGAGAGGGGAATGAGCAGTTCTTC
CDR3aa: CASSIGGELAGEGNEQFF

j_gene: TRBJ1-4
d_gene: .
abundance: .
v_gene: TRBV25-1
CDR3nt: TGTGCCAGCAGTGAAGGATCAGGGAATCGGGAAAAACTGTTTTTT
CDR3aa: CASSEGSGNREKLFF

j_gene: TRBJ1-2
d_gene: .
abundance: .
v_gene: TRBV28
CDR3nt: TGTGCCAGCAGCCTCGACAGGTCCCATAACTATGGCTACACCTTC
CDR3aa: CASSLDRSHNYGYTF

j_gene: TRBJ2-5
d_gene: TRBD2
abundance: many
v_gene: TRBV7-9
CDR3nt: TGTGCCAGCAGCTCAAAAGGACTAGCGGGAGGGGTGAAGACCCAGTACTTC
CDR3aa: CASSSKGLAGGVKTQYF

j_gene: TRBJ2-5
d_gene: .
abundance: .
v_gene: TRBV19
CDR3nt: TGTGCCAGTAGAAGAAGCGGTGAGACCCAGTACTTC
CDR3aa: CASRRSGETQYF

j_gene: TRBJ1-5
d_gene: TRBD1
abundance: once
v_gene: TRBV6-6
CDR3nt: TGTGCCAGCAGTTCGGACAGGGCAGGCAATCAGCCCCAGCATTTT
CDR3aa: CASSSDRAGNQPQHF